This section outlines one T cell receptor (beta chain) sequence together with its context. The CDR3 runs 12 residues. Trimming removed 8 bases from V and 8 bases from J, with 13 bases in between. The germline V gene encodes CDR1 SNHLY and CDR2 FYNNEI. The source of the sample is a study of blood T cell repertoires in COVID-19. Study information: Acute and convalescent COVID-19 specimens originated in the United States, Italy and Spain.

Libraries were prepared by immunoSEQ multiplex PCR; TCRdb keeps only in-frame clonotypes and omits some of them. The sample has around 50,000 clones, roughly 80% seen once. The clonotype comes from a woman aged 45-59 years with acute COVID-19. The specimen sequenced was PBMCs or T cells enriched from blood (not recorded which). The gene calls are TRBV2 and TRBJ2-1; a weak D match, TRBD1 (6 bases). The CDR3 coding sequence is TGTGCCAGCGGGGGCCCCCCGGATGAGCAGTTCTTC. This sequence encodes CASGGPPDEQFF.